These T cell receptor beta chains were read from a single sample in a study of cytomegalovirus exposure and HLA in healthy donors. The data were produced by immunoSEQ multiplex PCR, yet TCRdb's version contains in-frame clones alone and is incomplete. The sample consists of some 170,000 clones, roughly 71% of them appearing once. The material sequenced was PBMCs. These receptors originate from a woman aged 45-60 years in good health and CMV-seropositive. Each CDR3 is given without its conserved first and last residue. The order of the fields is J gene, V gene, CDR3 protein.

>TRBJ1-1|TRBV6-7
ASSYSIDRDTEAF
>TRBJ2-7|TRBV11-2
ASSLGLPEQY
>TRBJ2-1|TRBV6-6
ASSFGLAGGYNEQF
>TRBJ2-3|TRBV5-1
ASSSTSGGRSTDTQY
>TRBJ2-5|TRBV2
ASSWLAGRYQETQY
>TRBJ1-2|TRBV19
ASSGQLIFYGYT
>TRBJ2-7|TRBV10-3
AISEGAGGFHEQY
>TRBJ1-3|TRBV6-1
ASSEEAGAFFGNTIY
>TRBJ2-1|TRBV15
ATSRDRGGEQF
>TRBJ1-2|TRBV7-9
SSSPARKANYGYT
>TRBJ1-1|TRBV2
ASSAYTEGRAF
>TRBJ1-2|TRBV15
ATSRGGQTYGYT
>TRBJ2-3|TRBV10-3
AISDVGGRTDTQY
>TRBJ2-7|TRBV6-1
ASSVYRVAYEQY
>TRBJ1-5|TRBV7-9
ASSLGYNQPQH
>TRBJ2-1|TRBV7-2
ASSLGAGQAYNEQF
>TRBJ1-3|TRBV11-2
ASRRWGGVNSGNTIY
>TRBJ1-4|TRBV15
ATSRDGVAATNEKLF
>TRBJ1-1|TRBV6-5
ASSWRNTEAF
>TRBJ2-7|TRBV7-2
ASSFSGRKREQY
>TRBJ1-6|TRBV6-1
ASRDRYSPLH
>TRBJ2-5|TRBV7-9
ASSGSGSIETQY
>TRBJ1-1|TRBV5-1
ASSLGPLTGENTEAF
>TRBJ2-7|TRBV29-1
SVEGQGNEQY
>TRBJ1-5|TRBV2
ASSPPGPGTSPPQH
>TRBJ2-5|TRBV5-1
ASTLMTGLIETQY
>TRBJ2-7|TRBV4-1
ASSSRMGDRGYEQY
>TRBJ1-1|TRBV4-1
ASSLVDRVETEAF
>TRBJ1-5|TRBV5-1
ASSLGGVNQPQH
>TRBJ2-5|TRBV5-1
ASSFQGDRETQY
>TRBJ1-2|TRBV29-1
SVDRGAGDYGYT
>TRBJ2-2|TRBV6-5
ASSYSTGGTGELF
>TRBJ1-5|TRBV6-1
ASSVSVNQPQH